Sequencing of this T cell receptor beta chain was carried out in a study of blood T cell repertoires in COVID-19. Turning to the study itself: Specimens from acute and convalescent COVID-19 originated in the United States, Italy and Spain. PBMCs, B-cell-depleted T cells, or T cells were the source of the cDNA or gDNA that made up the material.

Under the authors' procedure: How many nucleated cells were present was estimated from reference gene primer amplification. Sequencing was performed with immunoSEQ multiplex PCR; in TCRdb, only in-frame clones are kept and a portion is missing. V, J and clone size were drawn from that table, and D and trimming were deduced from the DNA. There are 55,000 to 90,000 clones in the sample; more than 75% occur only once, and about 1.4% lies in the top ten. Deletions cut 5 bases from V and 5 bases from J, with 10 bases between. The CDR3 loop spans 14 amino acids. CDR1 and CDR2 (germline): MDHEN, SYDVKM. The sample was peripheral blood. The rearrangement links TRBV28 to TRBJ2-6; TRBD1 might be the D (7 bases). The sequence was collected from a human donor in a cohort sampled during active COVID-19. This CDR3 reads CASSPGGRANVLTF. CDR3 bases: TGTGCCAGCAGTCCAGGGGGGCGGGCCAACGTCCTGACTTTC.